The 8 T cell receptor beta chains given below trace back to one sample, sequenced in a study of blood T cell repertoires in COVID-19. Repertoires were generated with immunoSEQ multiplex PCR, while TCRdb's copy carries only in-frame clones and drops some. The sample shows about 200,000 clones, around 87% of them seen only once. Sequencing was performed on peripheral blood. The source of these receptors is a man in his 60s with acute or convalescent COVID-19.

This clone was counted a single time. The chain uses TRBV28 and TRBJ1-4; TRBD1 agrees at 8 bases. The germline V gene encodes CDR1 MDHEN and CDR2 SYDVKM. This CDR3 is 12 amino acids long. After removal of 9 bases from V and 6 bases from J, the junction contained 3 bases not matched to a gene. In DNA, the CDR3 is TGTGCCAGTCGACAGGGGCATGAAAAACTGTTTTTT. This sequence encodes CASRQGHEKLFF.

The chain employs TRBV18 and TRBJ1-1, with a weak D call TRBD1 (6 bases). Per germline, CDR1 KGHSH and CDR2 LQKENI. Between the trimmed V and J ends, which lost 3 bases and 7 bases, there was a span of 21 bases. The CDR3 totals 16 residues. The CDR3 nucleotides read TGTGCCAGCTCACCCGACCGGGGGGGGCGAAAAGGTGAAGCTTTCTTT. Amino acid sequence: CASSPDRGGRKGEAFF.

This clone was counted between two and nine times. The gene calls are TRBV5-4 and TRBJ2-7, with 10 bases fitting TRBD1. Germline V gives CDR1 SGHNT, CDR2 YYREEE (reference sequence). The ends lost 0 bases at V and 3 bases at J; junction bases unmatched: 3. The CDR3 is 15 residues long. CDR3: CASSLGDRGDYEQYF. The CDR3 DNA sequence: TGTGCCAGCAGCTTGGGGGACAGGGGAGACTACGAGCAGTACTTC.

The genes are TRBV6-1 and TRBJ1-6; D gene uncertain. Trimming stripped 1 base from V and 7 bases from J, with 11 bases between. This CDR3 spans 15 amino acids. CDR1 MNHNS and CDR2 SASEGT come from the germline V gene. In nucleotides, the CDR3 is TGTGCCAGCAGTGAAGGCAGACGGGTGAATTCACCCCTCCACTTT. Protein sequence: CASSEGRRVNSPLHF.

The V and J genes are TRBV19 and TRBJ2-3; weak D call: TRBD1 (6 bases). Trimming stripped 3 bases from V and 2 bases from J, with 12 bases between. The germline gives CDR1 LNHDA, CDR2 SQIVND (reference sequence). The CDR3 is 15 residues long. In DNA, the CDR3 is TGTGCCAGTAGTATGTGGGGACAACTCACAGATACGCAGTATTTT. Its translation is CASSMWGQLTDTQYF.

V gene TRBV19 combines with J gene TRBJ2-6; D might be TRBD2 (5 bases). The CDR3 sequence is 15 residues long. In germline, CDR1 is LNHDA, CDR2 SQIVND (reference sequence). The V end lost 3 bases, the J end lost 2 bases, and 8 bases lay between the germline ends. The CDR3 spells CASSISGAGANVLTF. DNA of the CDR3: TGTGCCAGTAGTATTTCCGGGGCTGGGGCCAACGTCCTGACTTTC.

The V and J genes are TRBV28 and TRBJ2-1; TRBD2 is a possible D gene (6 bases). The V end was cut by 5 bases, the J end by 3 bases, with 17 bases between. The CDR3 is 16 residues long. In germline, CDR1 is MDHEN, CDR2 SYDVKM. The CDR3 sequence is CASSGGTAGLYNEQFF. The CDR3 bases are TGTGCCAGCAGTGGGGGGACGGCAGGACTCTACAATGAGCAGTTCTTC. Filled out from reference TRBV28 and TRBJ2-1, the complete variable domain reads DVKVTQSSRYLVKRTGEKVFLECVQDMDHENMFWYRQDPGLGLRLIYFSYDVKMKEKGDIPEGYSVSREKKERFSLILESASTNQTSMYLCASSGGTAGLYNEQFFGPGTRLTVL.

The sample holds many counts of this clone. Here the CDR3 reads CASSTRGNVVAGYTF. CDR3 nucleotide sequence: TGTGCCAGCAGCACACGAGGGAATGTGGTTGCTGGCTACACCTTC. This chain links TRBV7-9 with TRBJ1-2; no firm D call. The V gene lost 5 bases and the J gene lost 7 bases, with 20 bases spanning the gap. The germline V gene has CDR1 SEHNR and CDR2 FQNEAQ (reference sequence). This CDR3 region has 15 residues.